This T cell receptor (beta chain) comes out of a study of T-cell memory formation after mild COVID-19. Notes on the study in general: Later expanders leaned CD4+, whereas clones that contracted between day 15 and 85 were balanced CD4/CD8. For second-wave clones that peaked at day 37, SARS-CoV-2 specificity went unverified. Shrinking CD4+ clones were chiefly CM and EM; CD8+ ones were chiefly EMRA.

With constant-segment primers, 5'RACE yielded cDNA libraries of TCR alpha and TCR beta that carried sample barcodes and UMIs. Each CDR3 protein is one row after TCRdb ran MiXCR on the 5' RACE reads. The data contain roughly 600,000 distinct CDR3 sequences, 15% to 20% of them singletons. The CDR3 loop spans 16 amino acids. The germline CDR1 and CDR2 sequences are SGHVS and FNYEAQ. Trimming at V came to 2 bases and at J to 1 base, leaving 4 bases not matched to a gene. For this clonotype: Its specificity is unknown.

This TCR was recovered from an adult woman who had mild COVID-19 (a few samples of this study predate the infection). Cell type and time point are not known. The V gene is TRBV7-6, the J gene TRBJ2-7, with 11 bases aligning to TRBD2. The specimen sequenced was PBMCs or a T cell subset sorted from them (not recorded which). CDR3 in DNA: TGTGCCAGCAGCTTATTGGGGACTAGCGGATCCTACGAGCAGTACTTC. Protein sequence: CASSLLGTSGSYEQYF. Full variable domain (outside the CDR3, taken from reference TRBV7-6 and TRBJ2-7): GAGVSQSPRYKVTKRGQDVALRCDPISGHVSLYWYRQALGQGPEFLTYFNYEAQQDKSGLPNDRFSAERPEGSISTLTIQRTEQRDSAMYRCASSLLGTSGSYEQYFGPGTRLTVT.